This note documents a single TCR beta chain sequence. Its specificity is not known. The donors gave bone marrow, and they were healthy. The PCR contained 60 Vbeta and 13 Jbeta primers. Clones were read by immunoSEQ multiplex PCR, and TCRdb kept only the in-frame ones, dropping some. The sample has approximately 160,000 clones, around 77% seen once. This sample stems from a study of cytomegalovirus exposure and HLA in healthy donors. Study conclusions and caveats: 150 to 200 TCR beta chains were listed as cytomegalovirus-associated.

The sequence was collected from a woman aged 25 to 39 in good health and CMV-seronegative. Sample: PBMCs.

The CDR3 nucleotides are TGTGCCAGCAGCTTAGGGTTTAGCGGCACAGATACGCAGTATTTT. It specifies CASSLGFSGTDTQYF. The V call is TRBV7-2, the J call TRBJ2-3; the D gene is possibly TRBD2 (5 bases). In germline, CDR1 is SGHTA, CDR2 FQGNSA. The CDR3 is made up of 15 amino acids. V lost 1 base and J lost 1, with 9 bases in between.